The clone carrying this T cell receptor (beta chain) was counted a single time. The antigen is unknown. A junction end diverges from the germline sequence, so it may reflect a read error. The sample is drawn from a study of identical twins. General study points: Excess sharing by twins proved weaker in beta out-of-frame sequences.

TCRdb itself ran the 5' RACE reads through MiXCR, one entry per CDR3 protein. Found here are fewer than 650,000 distinct CDR3 sequences, just under 10% of them singletons; the top ten hold 3%. This CDR3 contains 13 residues. Germline V CDR1 and CDR2: SSHAT, FNYEAQ (reference sequence). The data also belong to a second study, concerning yellow fever vaccine responses in identical twins.

The chain combines TRBV7-7 with TRBJ2-7, with 7 nucleotides matching TRBD1. The receptor comes from a woman in her late teens or twenties in good health. Source material: PBMCs. The DNA of the CDR3 is TGTGCTAGCAGCTCGGACAGGAGGAGCGAGCAGTACTTC. Its protein product is CASSSDRRSEQYF.